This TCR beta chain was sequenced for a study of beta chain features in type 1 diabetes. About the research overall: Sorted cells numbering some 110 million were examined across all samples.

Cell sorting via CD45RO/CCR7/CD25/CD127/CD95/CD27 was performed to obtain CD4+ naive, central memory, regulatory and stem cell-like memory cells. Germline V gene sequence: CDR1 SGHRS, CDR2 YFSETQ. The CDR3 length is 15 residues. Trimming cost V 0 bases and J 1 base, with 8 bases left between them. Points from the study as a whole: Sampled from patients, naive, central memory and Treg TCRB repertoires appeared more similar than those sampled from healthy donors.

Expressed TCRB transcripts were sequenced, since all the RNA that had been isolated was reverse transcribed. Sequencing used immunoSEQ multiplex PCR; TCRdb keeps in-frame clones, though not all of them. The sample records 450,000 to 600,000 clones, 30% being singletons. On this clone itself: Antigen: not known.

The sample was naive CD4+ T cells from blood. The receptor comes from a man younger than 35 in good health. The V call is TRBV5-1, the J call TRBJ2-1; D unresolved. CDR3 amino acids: CASSLVVESYNEQFF. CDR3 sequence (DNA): TGCGCCAGCAGCTTGGTTGTAGAGTCCTACAATGAGCAGTTCTTC. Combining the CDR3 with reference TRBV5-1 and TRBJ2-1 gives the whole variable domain KAGVTQTPRYLIKTRGQQVTLSCSPISGHRSVSWYQQTPGQGLQFLFEYFSETQRNKGNFPGRFSGRQFSNSRSEMNVSTLELGDSALYLCASSLVVESYNEQFFGPGTRLTVL.